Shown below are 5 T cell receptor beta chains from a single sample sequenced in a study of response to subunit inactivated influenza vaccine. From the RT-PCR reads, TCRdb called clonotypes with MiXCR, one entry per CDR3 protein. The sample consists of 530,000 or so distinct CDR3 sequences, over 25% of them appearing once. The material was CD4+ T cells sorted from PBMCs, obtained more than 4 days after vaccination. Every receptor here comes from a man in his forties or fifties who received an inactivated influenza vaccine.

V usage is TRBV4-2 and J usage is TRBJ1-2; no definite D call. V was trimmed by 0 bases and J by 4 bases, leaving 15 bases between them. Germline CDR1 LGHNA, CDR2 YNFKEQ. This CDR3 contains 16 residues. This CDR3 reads CASSQDSPVVGYGYTF. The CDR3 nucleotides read TGTGCCAGCAGCCAAGATTCCCCTGTTGTCGGCTATGGCTACACCTTC.

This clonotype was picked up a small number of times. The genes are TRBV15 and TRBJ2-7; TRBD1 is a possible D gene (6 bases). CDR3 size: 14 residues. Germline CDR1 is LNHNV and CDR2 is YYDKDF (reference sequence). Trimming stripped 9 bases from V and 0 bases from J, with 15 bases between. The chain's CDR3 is CATITGHSSYEQYF. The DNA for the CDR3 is TGTGCCACTATCACGGGACACAGCTCCTACGAGCAGTACTTC.

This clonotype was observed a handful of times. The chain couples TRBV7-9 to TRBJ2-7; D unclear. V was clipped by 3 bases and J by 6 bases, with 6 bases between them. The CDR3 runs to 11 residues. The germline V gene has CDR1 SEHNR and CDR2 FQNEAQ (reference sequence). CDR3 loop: CASSFLREQYF. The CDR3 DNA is TGTGCCAGCAGCTTCCTCCGCGAGCAGTACTTC.

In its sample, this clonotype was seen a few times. The CDR3 here is CASSDSRNRNEQFF. In DNA form, the CDR3 reads TGTGCCAGCAGTGACAGTCGGAACCGCAATGAGCAGTTCTTC. The chain uses TRBV2 and TRBJ2-1; D is undetermined. The CDR3 consists of 14 residues. V lost 3 bases and J lost 6, with 12 bases in between. The germline V gene has CDR1 SNHLY and CDR2 FYNNEI.

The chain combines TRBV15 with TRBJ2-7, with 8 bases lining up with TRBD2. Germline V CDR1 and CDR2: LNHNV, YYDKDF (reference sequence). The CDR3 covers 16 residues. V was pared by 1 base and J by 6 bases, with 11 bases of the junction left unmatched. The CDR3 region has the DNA TGTGCCACCAGCAGAGGAGGACTAGCTTTTGTCTCCGAGCAGTACTTC. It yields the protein CATSRGGLAFVSEQYF. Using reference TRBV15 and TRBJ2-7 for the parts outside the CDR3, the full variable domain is DAMVIQNPRYQVTQFGKPVTLSCSQTLNHNVMYWYQQKSSQAPKLLFHYYDKDFNNEADTPDNFQSRRPNTSFCFLDIRSPGLGDTAMYLCATSRGGLAFVSEQYFGPGTRLTVT.